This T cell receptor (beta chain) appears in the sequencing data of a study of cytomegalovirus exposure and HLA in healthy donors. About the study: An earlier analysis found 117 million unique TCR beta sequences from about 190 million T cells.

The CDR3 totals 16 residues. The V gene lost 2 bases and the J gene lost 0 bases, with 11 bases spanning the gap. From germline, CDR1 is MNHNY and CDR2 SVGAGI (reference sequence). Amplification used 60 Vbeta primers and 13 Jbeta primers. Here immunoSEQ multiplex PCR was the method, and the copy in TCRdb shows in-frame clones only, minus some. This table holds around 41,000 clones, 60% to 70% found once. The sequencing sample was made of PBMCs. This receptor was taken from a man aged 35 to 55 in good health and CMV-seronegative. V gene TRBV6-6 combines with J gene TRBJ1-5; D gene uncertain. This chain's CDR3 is CASSYGQFYSNQPQHF. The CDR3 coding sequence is TGTGCCAGCAGTTACGGGCAGTTCTATAGCAATCAGCCCCAGCATTTT.